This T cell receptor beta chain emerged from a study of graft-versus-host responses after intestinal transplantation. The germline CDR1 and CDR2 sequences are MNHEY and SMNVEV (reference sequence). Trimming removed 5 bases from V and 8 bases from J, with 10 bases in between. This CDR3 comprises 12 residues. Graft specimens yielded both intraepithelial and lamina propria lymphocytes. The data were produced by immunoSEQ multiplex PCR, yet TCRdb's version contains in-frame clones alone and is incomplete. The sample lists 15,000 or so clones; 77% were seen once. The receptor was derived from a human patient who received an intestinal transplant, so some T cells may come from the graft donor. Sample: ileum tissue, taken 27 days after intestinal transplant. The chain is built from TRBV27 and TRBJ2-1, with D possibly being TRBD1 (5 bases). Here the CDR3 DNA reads TGTGCCAGCAGTCCAGGGATCCATGAGCAGTTCTTC. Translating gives CASSPGIHEQFF.